The table lists the clone carrying this T cell receptor beta chain with many counts. The data are from a study of human T cells and chemical hapten exposure. Germline values: CDR1 SGHVS, CDR2 FNYEAQ. This CDR3 contains 15 residues. V gave up 5 bases and J gave up 7 bases, with 18 bases separating them. TCRdb reanalysed the RACE reads using MiXCR and keeps one entry per CDR3 protein. This table has under 70,000 distinct CDR3 sequences, roughly 12% appearing once. This sample's time point: pre-sensitization, week 0. Regarding treatment: therapeutic diphenylcyclopropenone sensitization with weekly scalp DPC.

This chain uses TRBV7-6 with TRBJ1-5; TRBD1 might be the D (5 bases). The sequence was obtained from a woman between 40 and 50 years old with alopecia areata. Some clones in this sample may be carry-over from other donors' samples. The sequencing here drew on whole blood, taken in connection with sensitization to the hapten diphenylcyclopropenone (DPC). CDR3 protein: CASSLYQGREQPQHF. Written as DNA, the CDR3 is TGTGCCAGCAGCCTTTATCAGGGTCGGGAACAGCCCCAGCATTTT.